The clone carrying this TCR beta chain was counted a few times. Antigen unknown. This sample was included in a study of blood T cells in healthy people across ages. The study's findings and limits: There were more naive CD4+ cells and higher diversity in long-lived donors than in aged donors.

This CDR3 contains 15 residues. From germline, CDR1 is MNHNS and CDR2 SASEGT. V was clipped by 5 bases and J by 0 bases, with 13 bases between them. Primers used in a second PCR of roughly 7 to 11 cycles were a sample-barcoded 5' primer and a J-beta primer mix. Unique molecular identifiers of 12 random nucleotides labeled each cDNA. Via MiXCR, TCRdb re-called the 5' RACE reads, giving one row per CDR3 protein. The sample has more than 1.4 million distinct CDR3 sequences; approximately 40% are singletons. Each individual donor underwent a draw of about 9.9 milliliters of peripheral blood. A minimum of 6.5 million PBMCs was isolated per sample.

The chain carries TRBV6-1 and TRBJ1-1; no firm D call. The clonotype originates from a woman under 30 in good health. Sequenced material: blood. The CDR3 DNA sequence: TGTGCCAGCAGTCTACAGTTCCCTATGAACACTGAAGCTTTCTTT. Protein sequence: CASSLQFPMNTEAFF.